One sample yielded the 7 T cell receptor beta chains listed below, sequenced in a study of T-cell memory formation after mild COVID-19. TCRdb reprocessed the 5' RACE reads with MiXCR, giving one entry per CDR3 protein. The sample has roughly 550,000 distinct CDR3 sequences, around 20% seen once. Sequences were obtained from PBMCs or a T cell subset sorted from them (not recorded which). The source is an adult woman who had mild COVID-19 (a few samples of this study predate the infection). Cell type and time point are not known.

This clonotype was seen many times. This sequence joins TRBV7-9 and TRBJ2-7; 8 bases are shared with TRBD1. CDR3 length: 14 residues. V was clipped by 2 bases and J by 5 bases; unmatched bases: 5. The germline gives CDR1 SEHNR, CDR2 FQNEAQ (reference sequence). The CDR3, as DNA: TGTGCCAGCAGCTTAAGGACAGGGATGAACGAGCAGTACTTC. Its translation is CASSLRTGMNEQYF. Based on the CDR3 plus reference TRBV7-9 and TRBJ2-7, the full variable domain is DTGVSQNPRHKITKRGQNVTFRCDPISEHNRLYWYRQTLGQGPEFLTYFQNEAQLEKSRLLSDRFSAERPKGSFSTLEIQRTEQGDSAMYLCASSLRTGMNEQYFGPGTRLTVT.

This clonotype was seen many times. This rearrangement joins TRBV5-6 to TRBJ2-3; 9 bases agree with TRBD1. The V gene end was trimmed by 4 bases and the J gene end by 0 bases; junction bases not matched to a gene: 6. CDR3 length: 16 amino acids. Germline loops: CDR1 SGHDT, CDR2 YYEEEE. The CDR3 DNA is TGTGCCAGCAGCCGGGACAGGGACCTTAGCACAGATACGCAGTATTTT. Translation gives CASSRDRDLSTDTQYF. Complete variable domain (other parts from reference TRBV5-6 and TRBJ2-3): DAGVTQSPTHLIKTRGQQVTLRCSPKSGHDTVSWYQQALGQGPQFIFQYYEEEERQRGNFPDRFSGHQFPNYSSELNVNALLLGDSALYLCASSRDRDLSTDTQYFGPGTRLTVL.

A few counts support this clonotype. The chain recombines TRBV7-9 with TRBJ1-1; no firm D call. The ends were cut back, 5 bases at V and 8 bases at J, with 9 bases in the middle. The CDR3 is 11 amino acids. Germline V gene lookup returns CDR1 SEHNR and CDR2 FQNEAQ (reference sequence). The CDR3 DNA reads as TGTGCCAGCAGCCTCCACCCGGAAGCTTTCTTT. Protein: CASSLHPEAFF.

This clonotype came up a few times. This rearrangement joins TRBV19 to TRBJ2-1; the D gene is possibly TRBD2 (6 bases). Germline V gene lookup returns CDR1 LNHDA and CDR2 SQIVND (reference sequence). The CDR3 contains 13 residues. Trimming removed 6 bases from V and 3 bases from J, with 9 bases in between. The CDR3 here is CASSRDFYNEQFF. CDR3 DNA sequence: TGTGCCAGTAGCCGGGACTTCTACAATGAGCAGTTCTTC.

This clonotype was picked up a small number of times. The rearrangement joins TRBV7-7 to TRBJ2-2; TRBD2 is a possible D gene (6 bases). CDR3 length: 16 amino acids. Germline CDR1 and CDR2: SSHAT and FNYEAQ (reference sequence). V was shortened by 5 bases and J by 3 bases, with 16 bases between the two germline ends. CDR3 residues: CASSPAGQIHTGELFF. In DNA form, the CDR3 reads TGTGCCAGCAGCCCGGCGGGGCAGATCCACACCGGGGAGCTGTTTTTT.

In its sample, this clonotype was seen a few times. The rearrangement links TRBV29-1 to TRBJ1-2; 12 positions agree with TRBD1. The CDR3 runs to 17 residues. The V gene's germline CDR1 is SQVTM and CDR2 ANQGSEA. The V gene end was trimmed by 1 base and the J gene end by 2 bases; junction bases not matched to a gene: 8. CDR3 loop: CSVEGGTGGSGNYGYTF. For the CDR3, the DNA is TGCAGCGTTGAAGGGGGGACAGGGGGCTCTGGGAACTATGGCTACACCTTC.

CDR3: CASSFSPGQGNTEAFF. The DNA of the CDR3 is TGTGCCAGCAGTTTCTCTCCGGGACAGGGGAACACTGAAGCTTTCTTT. J is TRBJ1-1 and V is TRBV12-3 or TRBV12-4; TRBD1 matches at 9 bases. The ends lost 3 bases at V and 1 base at J; junction bases unmatched: 6. CDR3 size: 16 residues.